What follows is one TCR beta chain and its context. This specimen belongs to a study of blood T cell repertoires in COVID-19. As for the study in general: Sites in the United States, Italy and Spain provided acute and convalescent COVID-19 samples.

The CDR3 is made up of 15 amino acids. CDR1 is LGHDT, CDR2 YNNKEL, per germline (reference sequence). With V trimmed by 6 bases and J by 3 bases, 3 bases remained unmatched. Authors' processing steps: Nucleated cell counts were estimated from reference gene primer amplification. The protocol was immunoSEQ multiplex PCR, while the TCRdb copy is restricted to in-frame clones and leaves out a portion. That table furnishes V, J and clone size, whereas the DNA furnished D and trimming. The sample lists approximately 150,000 clones, about four fifths occurring once. The clonotype comes from a woman of 80 years or more with acute or convalescent COVID-19. Sequencing was carried out using peripheral blood. This chain links TRBV3-1 (or the pseudogene TRBV3-2) with TRBJ2-2; TRBD1 aligns across 11 bases. The CDR3, as DNA: TGTGCCAGCAGTCTGGGACAGGGGGACACCGGGGAGCTGTTTTTT. Translated, it gives CASSLGQGDTGELFF.